The 27 T cell receptor beta chains below all came from one sample that was sequenced in a study of draining lymph node invasion in breast cancer (dated by TCRdb to between 2020 and 2021). Library construction relied on bulk RNA-seq. Sequencing was carried out with an Illumina HiSeq 2500. In TCRdb, the public reads were trimmed at Q25 with fastp and aligned with MiXCR, with productive beta chains retained. Rows merge per CDR3 protein into single entries with the most common DNA and genes. Recorded for this sample are over 3,500 distinct CDR3 sequences; over 60% of them occurred a single time. The top ten clonotypes cover less than 2% of the sample. CD4+ CD45RA- CD25- cells were sorted as memory conventional CD4 T cells. Specimen: sorted memory CD4+ effector T cells from a lymph node. The cell subset or site label, as the study defines it: CD45RA-negative sorted CD4+ T cells (memory Tconv or effector/memory Treg). The receptors originated from a female donor with luminal breast cancer.

The chain couples TRBV11-2 to TRBJ2-7; D is undetermined. The V gene lost 1 base and the J gene lost 3 bases, with 19 bases spanning the gap. CDR3 length: 17 amino acids. Germline assignment: CDR1 SGHAT and CDR2 FQNNGV. The chain's CDR3 is CASSLGRGALSNYEQYF. The CDR3 DNA sequence: TGTGCCAGCAGCTTAGGTCGTGGAGCATTAAGCAACTACGAGCAGTACTTC. Full variable domain (rest looked up from reference TRBV11-2 and TRBJ2-7): EAGVAQSPRYKIIEKRQSVAFWCNPISGHATLYWYQQILGQGPKLLIQFQNNGVVDDSQLPKDRFSAERLKGVDSTLKIQPAKLEDSAVYLCASSLGRGALSNYEQYFGPGTRLTVT.

CDR3 DNA: TGTGCCATCAGTAACAGACGCACAGATACGCAGTATTTT. It is translated as CAISNRRTDTQYF. The chain carries TRBV10-3 and TRBJ2-3; D is undetermined. V lost 5 bases and J lost 1, with 7 bases in between. Germline V lookup: CDR1 ENHRY, CDR2 SYGVKD. This CDR3 is 13 amino acids long.

As for this clonotype: The germline gene is not matched at one end of the junction; a read error may be the cause. The chain employs TRBV24-1 and TRBJ1-1, with D unresolved. The CDR3 loop spans 14 amino acids. Germline-derived CDR1 and CDR2 are KGHDR and SFDVKD. CDR3 DNA sequence: TGTGCCACCAGTGAGGCAGACCCATCGACTGGAGCTTTCTTT. This codes for CATSEADPSTGAFF.

This clonotype came up a few times. The V and J genes are TRBV7-9 and TRBJ1-5; 9 positions match TRBD1. V lost 5 bases, J lost 8 bases, and 10 bases stayed unmatched. The CDR3 totals 15 residues. Germline CDR1 SEHNR, CDR2 FQNEAQ (reference sequence). The CDR3 sequence is CASSDRDRAYEPQHF. DNA of the CDR3: TGTGCCAGCAGCGACCGGGACAGGGCTTATGAGCCCCAGCATTTT.

V and J are TRBV12-3 or TRBV12-4 and TRBJ1-5, with 9 bases aligning to TRBD1. The V gene end was trimmed by 5 bases and the J gene end by 7 bases; junction bases not matched to a gene: 0. CDR3 length equals 12 residues. CDR3 in DNA: TGTGCCAGCAGTGACAGGGGGCAGCCCCAGCATTTT. It specifies CASSDRGQPQHF.

The chain is built from TRBV20-1 and TRBJ2-7; 11 nucleotides align to TRBD2. Germline values: CDR1 DFQATT, CDR2 SNEGSKA (reference sequence). The CDR3 is 14 amino acids. Trimming removed 7 bases from V and 2 bases from J; junction bases left unmatched: 7. DNA for the CDR3: TGCAGTGACCGCCCTAGCGGGAGGACCTACGAGCAGTACTTC. It specifies CSDRPSGRTYEQYF.

This sequence joins TRBV7-2 and TRBJ2-3; D might be TRBD1 or TRBD2, each matching 5 bases. CDR1 SGHTA and CDR2 FQGNSA come from the germline V gene. V lost 3 bases and J 5 bases, leaving 18 bases between the germline ends. The CDR3 is made up of 16 amino acids. CDR3 nucleotide sequence: TGTGCCAGCAGCTTTTCAGGGTTGCTAGCTCAAGATACGCAGTATTTT. This encodes CASSFSGLLAQDTQYF.

This clonotype turned up a few times. This chain joins TRBV7-9 and TRBJ2-3; TRBD2 agrees at 9 bases. The V gene's germline CDR1 is SEHNR and CDR2 FQNEAQ (reference sequence). There are 15 residues in the CDR3. The junction had 7 bases not matched to a gene; V was cut back by 5 bases and J by 4 bases. The CDR3 DNA follows: TGTGCCAGCAGCCGTGCTAGCGGGACCTCAGATACGCAGTATTTT. Protein: CASSRASGTSDTQYF. Looking up the rest from reference TRBV7-9 and TRBJ2-3 gives the full variable domain: DTGVSQNPRHKITKRGQNVTFRCDPISEHNRLYWYRQTLGQGPEFLTYFQNEAQLEKSRLLSDRFSAERPKGSFSTLEIQRTEQGDSAMYLCASSRASGTSDTQYFGPGTRLTVL.

The genes are TRBV7-2 and TRBJ2-5; the D gene is possibly TRBD2 (7 bases). The germline V gene has CDR1 SGHTA and CDR2 FQGNSA. This CDR3 contains 15 residues. Trimming cost V 5 bases and J 4 bases, with 17 bases left between them. CDR3 in amino acids: CASSAGGRLGETQYF. DNA of the CDR3: TGTGCCAGCAGCGCCGGGGGGCGGCTTGGAGAGACCCAGTACTTC.

The chain joins TRBV7-2 to TRBJ1-5; D is unclear. The CDR3 has 14 residues. V gave up 3 bases and J gave up 7 bases, with 13 bases separating them. CDR1 SGHTA and CDR2 FQGNSA come from the germline V gene. CDR3 region: CASSFVEGSQPQHF. CDR3 bases: TGTGCCAGCAGCTTCGTCGAGGGCTCCCAGCCCCAGCATTTT.

This chain links TRBV11-2 with TRBJ1-1; 9 bases are a match to TRBD1. The CDR3 is 16 residues long. CDR1 is SGHAT and CDR2 is FQNNGV in the germline V gene. Trimming took 5 bases from V and 5 from J; bases not matched to a gene: 12. CDR3 sequence: CASSPRTGALGTEAFF. In DNA, the CDR3 is TGTGCCAGCAGCCCCCGGACAGGGGCCCTAGGGACTGAAGCTTTCTTT.

This clonotype was counted a single time. The V and J genes are TRBV5-6 and TRBJ2-3; TRBD1 matches at 8 bases. The V and J ends lost 5 bases and 4 bases, in that order; junction bases with no gene match: 6. The CDR3 runs to 14 residues. From germline, CDR1 is SGHDT and CDR2 YYEEEE. The CDR3 DNA is TGTGCCAGCAGACCCAGGGGGCGCGCAGATACGCAGTATTTT. It encodes CASRPRGRADTQYF.

This clonotype was seen once. The rearrangement uses TRBV4-2 and TRBJ2-1, with D possibly called TRBD1 or TRBD2 (5 bases each). This CDR3 spans 15 amino acids. With 4 bases removed from V and 6 bases from J, the gap between germline ends came to 16 bases. Per germline, CDR1 LGHNA and CDR2 YNFKEQ. CDR3 sequence reads: CASSPDGARGNEQFF. CDR3 DNA sequence: TGTGCCAGCAGCCCTGACGGGGCTCGGGGCAATGAGCAGTTCTTC.

The CDR3 loop is CASSHISGRETQYF. CDR3 DNA sequence: TGTGCCAGCAGCCATATTTCAGGGAGAGAGACCCAGTACTTC. V is TRBV14 and J is TRBJ2-5; D tentatively reads TRBD1 or TRBD2 (5 bases each). The CDR3 extends over 14 amino acids. V was shortened by 3 bases and J by 4 bases, with 12 bases between the two germline ends. The germline V gene encodes CDR1 SGHDN and CDR2 FVKESK.

The gene calls are TRBV4-2 and TRBJ2-5; 10 nucleotides match TRBD1. CDR1 and CDR2 (germline): LGHNA, YNFKEQ. The junction had 17 bases not matched to a gene; V was cut back by 5 bases and J by 5 bases. The CDR3 is made up of 18 amino acids. The CDR3 sequence is CASSVRVGRDRGRETQYF. The CDR3 DNA follows: TGTGCCAGCAGCGTTAGGGTGGGCCGGGACAGGGGACGGGAGACCCAGTACTTC.

The chain is built from TRBV18 and TRBJ1-1, with unresolved D. The CDR3 runs to 12 residues. The V end was cut by 4 bases, the J end by 5 bases, with 8 bases between. Looked up from germline, CDR1 is KGHSH and CDR2 is LQKENI. CDR3 in DNA: TGTGCCAGCTCACATCCCGGGACTGAAGCTTTCTTT. Amino acid sequence: CASSHPGTEAFF. Drawing the rest from reference TRBV18 and TRBJ1-1, the complete variable domain is NAGVMQNPRHLVRRRGQEARLRCSPMKGHSHVYWYRQLPEEGLKFMVYLQKENIIDESGMPKERFSAEFPKEGPSILRIQQVVRGDSAAYFCASSHPGTEAFFGQGTRLTVV.

This chain uses TRBV20-1 with TRBJ2-7, with 8 positions matching TRBD1. The CDR3 sequence is 16 residues long. Germline CDR1 reads DFQATT; CDR2 reads SNEGSKA (reference sequence). With 6 bases clipped from V and 4 bases from J, the junction kept 17 bases outside the gene matches. This chain's CDR3 is CSAPGGPWRSRYEQYF. The CDR3 bases are TGCAGTGCCCCAGGGGGCCCTTGGCGGAGTCGGTACGAGCAGTACTTC.

This chain connects TRBV29-1 to TRBJ1-3; D might be TRBD1 (5 bases). V lost 0 bases and J lost 0, with 15 bases in between. From germline, CDR1 is SQVTM and CDR2 ANQGSEA. CDR3 length: 17 residues. Here the CDR3 reads CSVEDRGQKSSGNTIYF. In nucleotides, the CDR3 is TGCAGCGTTGAAGATCGGGGCCAAAAGAGCTCTGGAAACACCATATATTTT.

The table lists this clonotype with a few counts. The chain uses TRBV19 and TRBJ1-5, with 10 positions matching TRBD1. J gave up 2 bases and V 4 bases, and 5 bases lay outside the gene matches. The CDR3 runs to 16 residues. Germline values: CDR1 LNHDA, CDR2 SQIVND (reference sequence). The CDR3 DNA reads TGTGCCAGTAGTAGACAGGGGGCGCGGGGCAATCAGCCCCAGCATTTT. This encodes CASSRQGARGNQPQHF.

The rearrangement joins TRBV3-1 to TRBJ1-2; the match to TRBD1 covers 7 bases. The CDR3 is made up of 16 amino acids. V trimming: 0 bases; J trimming: 5 bases; junction bases outside the gene matches: 9. Germline CDR1 reads LGHDT; CDR2 reads YNNKEL (reference sequence). The CDR3 DNA follows: TGTGCCAGCAGCCAAGAATCAGGGGACAGCCCTTATGGCTACACCTTC. Translating gives CASSQESGDSPYGYTF.

V usage is TRBV20-1 and J usage is TRBJ2-5, with a weak D call TRBD2 (6 bases). The CDR3 spans 15 residues. Trimming stripped 2 bases from V and 5 bases from J, with 18 bases between. CDR1 is DFQATT, CDR2 SNEGSKA, per germline (reference sequence). The CDR3 region has the DNA TGCAGTGCTAGACCGACTAGTATCCGGGGGGAGACCCAGTACTTC. Protein sequence: CSARPTSIRGETQYF.

The chain links TRBV19 to TRBJ2-1, with D unclear. Germline CDR1 and CDR2: LNHDA and SQIVND (reference sequence). V lost 5 bases and J lost 0, with 11 bases in between. This CDR3 comprises 15 residues. CDR3 DNA: TGTGCCAGTAGTCCCGACGCGAGCTCCTACAATGAGCAGTTCTTC. It encodes CASSPDASSYNEQFF.

This clonotype turned up a few times. The genes are TRBV2 and TRBJ1-1; D gene uncertain. Deletions cut 6 bases from V and 4 bases from J, with 15 bases between. Germline V CDR1 and CDR2: SNHLY, FYNNEI. This CDR3 has 14 amino acids. The CDR3 spells CASRVNPPTTEAFF. CDR3 nucleotide sequence: TGTGCCAGCAGGGTTAACCCCCCGACCACTGAAGCTTTCTTT.

The rearrangement joins TRBV6-5 to TRBJ1-5; D is uncertain. The CDR3 contains 15 residues. Trimming pared 0 bases from V and 4 bases from J, leaving 10 bases between. Germline CDR1 is MNHEY and CDR2 is SVGAGI. CDR3 coding DNA: TGTGCCAGCAGTTACTCGAGTAACGGAAATCAGCCCCAGCATTTT. Translated, it gives CASSYSSNGNQPQHF.

This chain connects TRBV12-3 or TRBV12-4 to TRBJ1-2, with no clear D. This CDR3 region has 14 residues. Trimming shortened V by 3 bases and J by 5 bases, and 13 bases separated the two germline ends. DNA of the CDR3: TGTGCCAGCAGTTTGGTGGGTGTTGATTATGGCTACACCTTC. Translating it yields CASSLVGVDYGYTF.

The chain combines TRBV4-2 with TRBJ1-3, with 12 bases matching TRBD1. Germline V gives CDR1 LGHNA, CDR2 YNFKEQ. J gave up 2 bases and V 7 bases, and 3 bases lay outside the gene matches. The CDR3 runs 15 residues. The CDR3 here is CASKWDRGPGNTIYF. CDR3 in DNA: TGTGCCAGCAAATGGGACAGGGGGCCTGGAAACACCATATATTTT.

This clonotype was recorded once. The CDR3 spells CASSTTETEAFF. The CDR3 DNA reads TGTGCCAGTAGTACCACAGAAACTGAAGCTTTCTTT. The rearrangement links TRBV19 to TRBJ1-1; the D is unclear. This CDR3 spans 12 amino acids. V dropped 4 bases and J dropped 5 bases, with 8 bases sitting between them. Germline loops: CDR1 LNHDA, CDR2 SQIVND (reference sequence).